What follows is one T cell receptor (beta chain) and its context. V dropped 8 bases and J dropped 2 bases, with 15 bases sitting between them. The CDR3 has 14 residues. Naive CD8 libraries came from approximately 20,000 to 980,000 sorted cells with 10%, 30% or 50% RNA. Preparation of the bulk TCR libraries relied on previously described methods and listed TCR primers. Each CDR3 protein is one row after TCRdb ran MiXCR on the PCR reads. The profile covers some 650,000 distinct CDR3 sequences, with 15% to 20% appearing a single time and 0.85% taken by the ten largest. This sample stems from a study of molecular identifiers for immune sequencing clone quantification. About the research overall: Replicates split RNA from approximately 20,000 or 100,000 naive CD8 cells five ways, and the researchers sequenced four portions.

Specimen: naive CD8+ T cells from blood, with Jurkat cell RNA spiked in. Subset specified: FACS-sorted CD8+CD4-CCR7+CD45RA+ naive T cells. This clonotype was obtained from a human donor in good health. Some libraries in this study had Jurkat cell RNA spiked in. The genes are TRBV12-3 or TRBV12-4 and TRBJ1-2; tentative D call: TRBD1 (5 bases). CDR3 in amino acids: CASRRDSSNYGYTF. The CDR3 DNA reads TGTGCCAGCCGACGCGACAGTTCCAACTATGGCTACACCTTC.